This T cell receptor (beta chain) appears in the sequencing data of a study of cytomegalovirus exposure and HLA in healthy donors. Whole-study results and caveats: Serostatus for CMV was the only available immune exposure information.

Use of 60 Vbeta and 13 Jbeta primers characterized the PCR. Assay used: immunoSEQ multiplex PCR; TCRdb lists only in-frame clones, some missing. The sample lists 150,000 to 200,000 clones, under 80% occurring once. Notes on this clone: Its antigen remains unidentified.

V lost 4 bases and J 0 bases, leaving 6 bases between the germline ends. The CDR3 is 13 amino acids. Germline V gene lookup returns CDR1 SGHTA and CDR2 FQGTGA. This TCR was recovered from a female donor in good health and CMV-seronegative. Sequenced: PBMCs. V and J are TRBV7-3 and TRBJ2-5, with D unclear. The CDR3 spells CASSSAYQETQYF. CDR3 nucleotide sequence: TGTGCCAGCAGCTCAGCGTACCAAGAGACCCAGTACTTC.